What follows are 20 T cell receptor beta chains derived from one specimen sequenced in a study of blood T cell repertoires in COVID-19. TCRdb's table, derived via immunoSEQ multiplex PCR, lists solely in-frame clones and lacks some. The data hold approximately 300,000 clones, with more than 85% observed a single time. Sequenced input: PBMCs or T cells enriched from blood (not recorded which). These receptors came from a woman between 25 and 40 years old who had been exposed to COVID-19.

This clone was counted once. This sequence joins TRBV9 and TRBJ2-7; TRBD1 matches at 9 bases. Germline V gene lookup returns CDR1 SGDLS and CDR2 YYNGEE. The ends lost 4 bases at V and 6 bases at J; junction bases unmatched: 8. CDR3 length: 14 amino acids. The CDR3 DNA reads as TGTGCCAGCAGCTTGGACAGGGGAAACGCCGAGCAGTACTTC. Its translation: CASSLDRGNAEQYF.

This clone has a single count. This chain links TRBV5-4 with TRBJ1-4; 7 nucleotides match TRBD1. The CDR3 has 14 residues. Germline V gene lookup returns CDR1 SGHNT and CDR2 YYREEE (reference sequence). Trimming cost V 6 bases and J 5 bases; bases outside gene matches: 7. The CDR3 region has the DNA TGTGCCAGCACAAGGGACAGCAAAAATGAAAAACTGTTTTTT. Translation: CASTRDSKNEKLFF.

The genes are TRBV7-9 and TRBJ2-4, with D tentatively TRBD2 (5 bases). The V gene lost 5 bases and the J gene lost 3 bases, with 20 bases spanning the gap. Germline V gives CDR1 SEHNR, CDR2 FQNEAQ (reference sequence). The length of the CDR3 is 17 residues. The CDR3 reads CASSAPRGGGVKNIQYF. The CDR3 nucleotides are TGTGCCAGCAGCGCCCCCCGTGGAGGTGGGGTCAAAAACATTCAGTACTTC. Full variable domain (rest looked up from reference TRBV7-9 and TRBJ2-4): DTGVSQNPRHKITKRGQNVTFRCDPISEHNRLYWYRQTLGQGPEFLTYFQNEAQLEKSRLLSDRFSAERPKGSFSTLEIQRTEQGDSAMYLCASSAPRGGGVKNIQYFGAGTRLSVL.

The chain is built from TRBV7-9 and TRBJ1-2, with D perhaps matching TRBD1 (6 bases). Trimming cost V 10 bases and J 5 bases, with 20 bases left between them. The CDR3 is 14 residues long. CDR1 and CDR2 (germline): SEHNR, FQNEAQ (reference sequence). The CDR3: CATPGQNLPYGYTF. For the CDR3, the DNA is TGTGCCACACCCGGACAGAATCTGCCTTATGGCTACACCTTC.

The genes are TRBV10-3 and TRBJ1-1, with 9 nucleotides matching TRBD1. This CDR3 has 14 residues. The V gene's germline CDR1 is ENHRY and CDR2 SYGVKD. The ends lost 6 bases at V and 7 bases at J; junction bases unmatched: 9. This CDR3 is CAIRVPGQGNEAFF. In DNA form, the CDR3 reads TGTGCCATCAGGGTCCCGGGACAGGGAAATGAAGCTTTCTTT.

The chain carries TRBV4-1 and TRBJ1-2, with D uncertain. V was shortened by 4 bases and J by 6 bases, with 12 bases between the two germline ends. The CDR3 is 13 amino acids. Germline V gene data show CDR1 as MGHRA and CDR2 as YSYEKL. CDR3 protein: CASSPLRNDGYTF. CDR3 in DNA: TGCGCCAGCAGCCCACTCAGGAATGATGGCTACACCTTC.

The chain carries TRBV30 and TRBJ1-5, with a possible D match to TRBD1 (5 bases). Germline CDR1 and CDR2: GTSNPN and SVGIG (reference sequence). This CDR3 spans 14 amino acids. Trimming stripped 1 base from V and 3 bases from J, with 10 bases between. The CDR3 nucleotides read TGTGCCTGGAGTGGGGGCAGTCCCAATCAGCCCCAGCATTTT. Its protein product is CAWSGGSPNQPQHF.

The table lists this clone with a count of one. Written as DNA, the CDR3 is TGTGCCAGCAGCCCTAAAACTGTTCTGGAGCAGTACTTC. Protein sequence: CASSPKTVLEQYF. V gene TRBV7-8 combines with J gene TRBJ2-7, with D unclear. V was pared by 5 bases and J by 7 bases, with 15 bases between. Germline assignment: CDR1 SGHVS and CDR2 FQNEAQ. CDR3 length: 13 amino acids.

CDR3 loop: CASTNLGGSPLHF. The CDR3 DNA reads as TGTGCCAGCACCAACCTCGGGGGTTCACCCCTCCACTTT. The chain carries TRBV9 and TRBJ1-6; possible D gene TRBD1, 5 bases. The germline V gene has CDR1 SGDLS and CDR2 YYNGEE. There are 13 residues in the CDR3. Trimming stripped 6 bases from V and 9 bases from J, with 13 bases between.

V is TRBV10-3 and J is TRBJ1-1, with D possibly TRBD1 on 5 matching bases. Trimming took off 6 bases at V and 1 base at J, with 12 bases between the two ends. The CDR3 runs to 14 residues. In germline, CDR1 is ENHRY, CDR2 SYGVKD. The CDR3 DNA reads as TGTGCCATCAGCCTGACAGCTAAGAACACTGAAGCTTTCTTT. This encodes CAISLTAKNTEAFF.

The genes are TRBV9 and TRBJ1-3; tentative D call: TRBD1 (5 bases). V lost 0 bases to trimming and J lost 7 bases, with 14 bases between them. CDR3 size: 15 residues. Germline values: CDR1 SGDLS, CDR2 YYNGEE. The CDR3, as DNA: TGTGCCAGCAGCGTAGGGACACCGTTGGGGAACACCATATATTTT. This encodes CASSVGTPLGNTIYF.

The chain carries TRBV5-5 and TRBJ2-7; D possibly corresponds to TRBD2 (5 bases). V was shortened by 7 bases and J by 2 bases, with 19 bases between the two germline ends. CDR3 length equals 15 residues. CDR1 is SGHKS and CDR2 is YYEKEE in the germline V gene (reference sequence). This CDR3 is CASGTRSILPYEQYF. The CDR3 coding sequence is TGTGCCAGCGGCACTAGGAGTATTCTTCCCTACGAGCAGTACTTC.

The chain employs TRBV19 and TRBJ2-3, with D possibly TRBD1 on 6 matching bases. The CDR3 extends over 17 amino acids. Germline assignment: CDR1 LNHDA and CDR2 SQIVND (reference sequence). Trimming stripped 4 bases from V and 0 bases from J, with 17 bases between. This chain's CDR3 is CASSKRTGTPSTDTQYF. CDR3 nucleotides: TGTGCCAGTAGTAAACGAACCGGGACACCTAGCACAGATACGCAGTATTTT.

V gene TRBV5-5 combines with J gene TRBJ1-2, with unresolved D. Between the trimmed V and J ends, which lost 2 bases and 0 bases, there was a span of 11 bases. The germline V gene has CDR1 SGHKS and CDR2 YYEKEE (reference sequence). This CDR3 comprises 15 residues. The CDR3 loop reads CASSLGGPSNYGYTF. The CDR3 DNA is TGTGCCAGCAGCTTAGGAGGGCCCTCTAACTATGGCTACACCTTC.

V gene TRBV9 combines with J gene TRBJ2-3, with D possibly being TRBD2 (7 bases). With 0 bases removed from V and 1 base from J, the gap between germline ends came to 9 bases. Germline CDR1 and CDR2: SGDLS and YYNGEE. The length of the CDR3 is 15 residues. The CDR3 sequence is CASSVAGGRTDTQYF. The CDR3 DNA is TGTGCCAGCAGCGTAGCGGGGGGCCGCACAGATACGCAGTATTTT.

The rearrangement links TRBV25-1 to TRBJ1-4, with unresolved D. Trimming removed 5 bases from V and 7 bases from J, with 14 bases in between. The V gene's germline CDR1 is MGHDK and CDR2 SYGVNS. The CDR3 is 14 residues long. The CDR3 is CASSLRQTGEKLFF. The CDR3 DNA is TGTGCCAGCAGTTTAAGGCAGACGGGTGAAAAACTGTTTTTT.

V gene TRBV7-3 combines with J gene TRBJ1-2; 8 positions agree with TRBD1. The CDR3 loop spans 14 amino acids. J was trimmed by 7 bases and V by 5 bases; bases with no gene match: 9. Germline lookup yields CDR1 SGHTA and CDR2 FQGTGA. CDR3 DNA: TGTGCCAGCAGCCGATCAGGGGGCGAGGGTGGCTACACCTTC. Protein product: CASSRSGGEGGYTF.

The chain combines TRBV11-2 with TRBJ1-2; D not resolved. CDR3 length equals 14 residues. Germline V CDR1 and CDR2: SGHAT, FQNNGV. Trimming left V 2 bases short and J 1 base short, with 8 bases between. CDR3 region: CASSLMKSNYGYTF. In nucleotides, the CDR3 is TGTGCCAGCAGCTTAATGAAGAGTAACTATGGCTACACCTTC.

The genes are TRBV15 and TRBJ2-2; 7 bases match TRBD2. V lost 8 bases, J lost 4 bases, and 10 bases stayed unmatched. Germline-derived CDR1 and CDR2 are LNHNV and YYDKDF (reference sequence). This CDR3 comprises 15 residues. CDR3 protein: CATVSGAWGTGELFF. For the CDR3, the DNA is TGTGCCACCGTAAGCGGGGCGTGGGGCACCGGGGAGCTGTTTTTT.

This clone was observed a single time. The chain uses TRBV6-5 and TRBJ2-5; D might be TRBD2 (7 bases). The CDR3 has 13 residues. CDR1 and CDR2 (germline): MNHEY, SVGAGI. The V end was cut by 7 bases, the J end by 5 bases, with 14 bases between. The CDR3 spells CASTRGGMETQYF. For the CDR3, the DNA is TGTGCCAGCACTAGGGGGGGGATGGAGACCCAGTACTTC.